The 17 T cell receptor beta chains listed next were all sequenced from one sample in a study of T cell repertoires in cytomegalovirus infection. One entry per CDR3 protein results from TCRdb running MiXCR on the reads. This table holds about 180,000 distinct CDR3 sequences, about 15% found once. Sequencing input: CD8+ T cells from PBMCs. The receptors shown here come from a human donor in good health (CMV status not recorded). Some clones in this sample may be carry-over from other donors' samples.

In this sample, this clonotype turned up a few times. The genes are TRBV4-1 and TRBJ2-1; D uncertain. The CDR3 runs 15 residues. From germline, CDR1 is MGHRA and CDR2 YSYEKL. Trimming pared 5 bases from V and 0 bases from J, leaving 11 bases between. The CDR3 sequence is CASSSVSSSYNEQFF. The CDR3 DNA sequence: TGCGCCAGCAGCTCCGTATCAAGCTCCTACAATGAGCAGTTCTTC.

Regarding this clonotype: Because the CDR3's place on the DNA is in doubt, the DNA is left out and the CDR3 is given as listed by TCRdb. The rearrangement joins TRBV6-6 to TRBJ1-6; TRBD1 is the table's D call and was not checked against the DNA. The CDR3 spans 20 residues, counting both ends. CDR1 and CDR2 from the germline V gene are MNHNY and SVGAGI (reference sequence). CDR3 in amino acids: CASSTSDREPNFTYNSPLHF.

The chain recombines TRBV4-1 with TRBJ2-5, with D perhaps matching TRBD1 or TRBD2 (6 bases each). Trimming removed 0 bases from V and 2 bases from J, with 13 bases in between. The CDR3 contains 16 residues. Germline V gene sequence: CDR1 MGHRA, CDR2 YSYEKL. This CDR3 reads CASSQESGASQETQYF. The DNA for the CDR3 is TGCGCCAGCAGCCAAGAGTCGGGGGCTTCTCAAGAGACCCAGTACTTC.

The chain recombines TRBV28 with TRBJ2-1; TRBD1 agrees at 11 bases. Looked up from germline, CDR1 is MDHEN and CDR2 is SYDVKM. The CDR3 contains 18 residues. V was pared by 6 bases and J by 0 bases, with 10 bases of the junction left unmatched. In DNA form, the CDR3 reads TGTGCCAGCAGCCAGGGACAGGGGGTTCTTCACTCCTACAATGAGCAGTTCTTC. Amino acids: CASSQGQGVLHSYNEQFF.

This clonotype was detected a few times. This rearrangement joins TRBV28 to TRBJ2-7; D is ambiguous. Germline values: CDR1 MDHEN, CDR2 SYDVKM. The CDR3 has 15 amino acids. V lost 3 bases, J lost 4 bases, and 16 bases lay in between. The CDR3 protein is CASSFRRLSSYEQYF. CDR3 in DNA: TGTGCCAGCAGTTTCCGTCGACTCTCCTCTTACGAGCAGTACTTC.

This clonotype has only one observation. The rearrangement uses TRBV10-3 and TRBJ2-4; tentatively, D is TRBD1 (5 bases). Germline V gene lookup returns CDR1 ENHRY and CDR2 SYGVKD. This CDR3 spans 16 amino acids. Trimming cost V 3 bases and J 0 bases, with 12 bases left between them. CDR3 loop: CAISDPAGIAKNIQYF. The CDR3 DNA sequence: TGTGCCATCAGTGACCCAGCAGGGATAGCCAAAAACATTCAGTACTTC.

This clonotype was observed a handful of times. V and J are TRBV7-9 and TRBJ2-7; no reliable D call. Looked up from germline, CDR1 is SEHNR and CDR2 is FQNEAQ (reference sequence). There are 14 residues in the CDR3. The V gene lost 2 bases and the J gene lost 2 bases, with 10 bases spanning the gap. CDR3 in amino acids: CASSLTGETYEQYF. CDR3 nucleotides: TGTGCCAGCAGCTTAACGGGCGAAACCTACGAGCAGTACTTC.

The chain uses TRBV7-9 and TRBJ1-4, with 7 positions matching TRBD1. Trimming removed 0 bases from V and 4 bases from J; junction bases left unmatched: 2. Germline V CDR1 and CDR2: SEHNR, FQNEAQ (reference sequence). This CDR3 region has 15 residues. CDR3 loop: CASSLAGQLNEKLFF. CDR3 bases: TGTGCCAGCAGCTTAGCGGGACAGCTTAATGAAAAACTGTTTTTT.

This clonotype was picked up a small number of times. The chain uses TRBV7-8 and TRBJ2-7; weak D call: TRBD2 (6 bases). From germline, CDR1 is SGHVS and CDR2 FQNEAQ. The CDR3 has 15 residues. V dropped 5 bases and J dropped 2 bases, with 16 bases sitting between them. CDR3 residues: CASSPLAGSPYEQYF. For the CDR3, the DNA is TGTGCCAGCAGCCCGCTCGCGGGGTCTCCCTACGAGCAGTACTTC.

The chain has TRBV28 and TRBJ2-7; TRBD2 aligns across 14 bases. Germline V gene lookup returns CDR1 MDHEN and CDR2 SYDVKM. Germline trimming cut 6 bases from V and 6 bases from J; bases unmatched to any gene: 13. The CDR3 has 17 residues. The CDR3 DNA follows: TGTGCCAGCAGGGCTTTACCGGGACTAGCGGGGGAGGCCGAGCAGTACTTC. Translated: CASRALPGLAGEAEQYF.

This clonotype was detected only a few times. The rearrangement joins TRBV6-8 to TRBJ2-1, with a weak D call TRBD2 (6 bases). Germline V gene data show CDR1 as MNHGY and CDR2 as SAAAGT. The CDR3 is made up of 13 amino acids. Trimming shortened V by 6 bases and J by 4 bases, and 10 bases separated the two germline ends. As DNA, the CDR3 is TGTGCCAGCAGACTAGCAGATTACAATGAGCAGTTCTTC. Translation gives CASRLADYNEQFF.

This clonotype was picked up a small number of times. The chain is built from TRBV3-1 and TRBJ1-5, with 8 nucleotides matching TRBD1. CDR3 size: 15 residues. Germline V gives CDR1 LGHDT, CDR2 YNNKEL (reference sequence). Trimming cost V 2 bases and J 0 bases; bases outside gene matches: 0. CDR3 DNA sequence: TGTGCCAGCAGCCAACAGGGGGCTAGCAATCAGCCCCAGCATTTT. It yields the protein CASSQQGASNQPQHF.

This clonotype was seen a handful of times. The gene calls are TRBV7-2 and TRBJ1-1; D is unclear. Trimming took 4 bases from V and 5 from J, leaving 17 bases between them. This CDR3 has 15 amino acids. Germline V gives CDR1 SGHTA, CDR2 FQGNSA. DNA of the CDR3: TGTGCCAGCAGCTCAAGTGTTTTCCTGGGGACTGAAGCTTTCTTT. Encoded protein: CASSSSVFLGTEAFF. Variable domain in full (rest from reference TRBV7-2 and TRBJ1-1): GAGVSQSPSNKVTEKGKDVELRCDPISGHTALYWYRQSLGQGLEFLIYFQGNSAPDKSGLPSDRFSAERTGGSVSTLTIQRTQQEDSAVYLCASSSSVFLGTEAFFGQGTRLTVV.

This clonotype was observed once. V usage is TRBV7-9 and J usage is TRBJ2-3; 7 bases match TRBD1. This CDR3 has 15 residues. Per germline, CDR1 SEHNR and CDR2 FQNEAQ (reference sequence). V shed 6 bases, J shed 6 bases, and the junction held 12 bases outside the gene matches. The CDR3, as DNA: TGTGCCAGCAGACATTACAGGGGCGAAGACGATACGCAGTATTTT. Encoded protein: CASRHYRGEDDTQYF.

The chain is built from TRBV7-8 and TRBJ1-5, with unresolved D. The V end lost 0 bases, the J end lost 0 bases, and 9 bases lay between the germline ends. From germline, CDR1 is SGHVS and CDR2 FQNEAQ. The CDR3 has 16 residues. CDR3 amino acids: CASSLAAVYSNQPQHF. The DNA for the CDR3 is TGTGCCAGCAGCTTAGCAGCAGTCTATAGCAATCAGCCCCAGCATTTT.

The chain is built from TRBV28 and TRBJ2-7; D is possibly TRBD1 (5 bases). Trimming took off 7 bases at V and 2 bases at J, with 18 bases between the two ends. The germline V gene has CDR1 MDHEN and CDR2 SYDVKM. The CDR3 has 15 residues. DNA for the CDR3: TGTGCCAGCACCCAAAGGGGTAGGCTTCCCTACGAGCAGTACTTC. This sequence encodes CASTQRGRLPYEQYF.

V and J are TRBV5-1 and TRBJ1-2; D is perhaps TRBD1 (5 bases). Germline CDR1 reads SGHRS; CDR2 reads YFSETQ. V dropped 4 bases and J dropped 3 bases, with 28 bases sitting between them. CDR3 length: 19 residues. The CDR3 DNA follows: TGCGCCAGCAGCCGCGTAATCCGGGACGGCGCTAACCTTGACTATGGCTACACCTTC. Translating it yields CASSRVIRDGANLDYGYTF.